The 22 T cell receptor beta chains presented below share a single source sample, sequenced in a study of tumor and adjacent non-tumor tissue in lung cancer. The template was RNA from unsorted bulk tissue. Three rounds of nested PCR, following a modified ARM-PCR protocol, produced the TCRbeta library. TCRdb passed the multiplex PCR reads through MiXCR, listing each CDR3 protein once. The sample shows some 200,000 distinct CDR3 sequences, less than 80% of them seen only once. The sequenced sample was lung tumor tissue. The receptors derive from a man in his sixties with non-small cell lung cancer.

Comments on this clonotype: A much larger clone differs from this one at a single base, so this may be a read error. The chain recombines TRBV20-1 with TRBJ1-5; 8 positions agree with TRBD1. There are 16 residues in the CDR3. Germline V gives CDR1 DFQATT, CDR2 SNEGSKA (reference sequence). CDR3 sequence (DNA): TGCAGTGCTAGAGATCCGACAGGGGCGACCCATCAGTCCCAGCATTTT. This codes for CSARDPTGATHQSQHF.

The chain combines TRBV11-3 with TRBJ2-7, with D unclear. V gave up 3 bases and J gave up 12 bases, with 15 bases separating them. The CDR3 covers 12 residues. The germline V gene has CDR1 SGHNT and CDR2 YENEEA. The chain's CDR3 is CASSLALLEMYF. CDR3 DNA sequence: TGTGCCAGCAGCTTGGCGTTACTTGAGATGTACTTC.

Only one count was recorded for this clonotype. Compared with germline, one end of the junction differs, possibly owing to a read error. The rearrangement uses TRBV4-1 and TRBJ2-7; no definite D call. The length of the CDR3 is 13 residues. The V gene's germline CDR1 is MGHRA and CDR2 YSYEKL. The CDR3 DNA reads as TGCGTCAGCAGCCCCCAAAAGGGCTACGAGCAGTACTTC. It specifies CVSSPQKGYEQYF.

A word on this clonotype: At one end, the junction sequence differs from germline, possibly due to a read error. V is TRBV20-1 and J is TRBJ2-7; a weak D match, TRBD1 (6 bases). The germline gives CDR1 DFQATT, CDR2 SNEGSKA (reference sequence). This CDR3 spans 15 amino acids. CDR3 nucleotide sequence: TGCGGTACTCTACCAGGGGCAGGAACCTCCTACGGGCAGTACTTC. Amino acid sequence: CGTLPGAGTSYGQYF.

CDR3 in DNA: TGTGCCAGCAGTTACTCCCCACTAGAGGGAGGGCCTAGCACAGATACGCAGTATTTT. Protein product: CASSYSPLEGGPSTDTQYF. The V gene is TRBV6-2 or TRBV6-3, the J gene TRBJ2-3; 7 positions match TRBD2. Losses at the gene ends were 0 bases for V and 0 bases for J; bases not matched to a gene: 12. From germline, CDR1 is MNHEY and CDR2 SVGEGT. The CDR3 is 19 residues long.

Here the CDR3 reads CASSSSDRGDTQYF. The CDR3 nucleotides read TGTGCCAGCAGTTCCTCGGACAGGGGAGATACGCAGTATTTT. This chain joins TRBV12-3 or TRBV12-4 and TRBJ2-3; the match to TRBD1 covers 9 bases. J was trimmed by 5 bases and V by 4 bases; bases with no gene match: 4. This CDR3 is built from 14 residues.

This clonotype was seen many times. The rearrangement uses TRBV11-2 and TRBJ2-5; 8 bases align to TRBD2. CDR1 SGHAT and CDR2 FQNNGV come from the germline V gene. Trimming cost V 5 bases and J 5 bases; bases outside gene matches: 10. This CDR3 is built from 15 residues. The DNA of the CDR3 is TGTGCCAGCAGCCTAAGACGGGGGGGCGGGGAGACCCAGTACTTC. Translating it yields CASSLRRGGGETQYF.

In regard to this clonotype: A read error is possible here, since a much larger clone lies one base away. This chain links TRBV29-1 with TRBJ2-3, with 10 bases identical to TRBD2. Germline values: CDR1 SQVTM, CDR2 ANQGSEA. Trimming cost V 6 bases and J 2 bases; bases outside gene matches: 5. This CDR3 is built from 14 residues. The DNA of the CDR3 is TGCAGCGTGTCTAGCGGGGGATCCACAGATACGCAGTATTTT. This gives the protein CSVSSGGSTDTQYF.

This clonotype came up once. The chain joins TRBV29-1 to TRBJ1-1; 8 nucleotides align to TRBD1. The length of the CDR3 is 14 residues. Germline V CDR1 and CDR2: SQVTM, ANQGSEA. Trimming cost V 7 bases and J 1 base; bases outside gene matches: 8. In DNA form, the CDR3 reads TGCAGCGGAGACGCAGGGGGCGGGAACACTGAAGCTTTCTTT. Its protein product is CSGDAGGGNTEAFF. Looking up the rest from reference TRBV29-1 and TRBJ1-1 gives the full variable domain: SAVISQKPSRDICQRGTSLTIQCQVDSQVTMMFWYRQQPGQSLTLIATANQGSEATYESGFVIDKFPISRPNLTFSTLTVSNMSPEDSSIYLCSGDAGGGNTEAFFGQGTRLTVV.

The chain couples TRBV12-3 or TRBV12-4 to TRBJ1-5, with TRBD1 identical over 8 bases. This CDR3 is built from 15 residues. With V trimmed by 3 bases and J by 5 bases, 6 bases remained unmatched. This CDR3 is CASSLRTGPYQPQHF. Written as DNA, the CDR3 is TGTGCCAGCAGTTTGCGGACAGGGCCCTATCAGCCCCAGCATTTT.

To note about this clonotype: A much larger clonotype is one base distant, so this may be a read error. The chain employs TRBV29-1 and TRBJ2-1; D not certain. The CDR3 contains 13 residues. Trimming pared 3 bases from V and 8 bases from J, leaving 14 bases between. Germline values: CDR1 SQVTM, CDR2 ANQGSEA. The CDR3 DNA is TGCAGCGTTGATATACGGGTTGGCTATGAGCAGTTCTTC. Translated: CSVDIRVGYEQFF.

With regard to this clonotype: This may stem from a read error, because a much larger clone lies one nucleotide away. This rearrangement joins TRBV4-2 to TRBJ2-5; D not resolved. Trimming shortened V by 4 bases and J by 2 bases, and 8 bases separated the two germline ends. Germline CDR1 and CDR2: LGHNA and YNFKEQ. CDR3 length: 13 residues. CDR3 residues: CASSPRMQETQYF. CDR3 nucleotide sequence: TGTGCCAGCAGCCCTAGGATGCAAGAGACCCAGTACTTC.

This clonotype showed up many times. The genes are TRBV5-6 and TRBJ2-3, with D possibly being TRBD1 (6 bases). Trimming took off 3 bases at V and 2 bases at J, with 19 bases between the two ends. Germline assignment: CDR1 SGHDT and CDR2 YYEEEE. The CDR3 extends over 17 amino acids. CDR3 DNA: TGTGCCAGCAGCTGGGGCTCAGGGGTGTTTTTCACAGATACGCAGTATTTT. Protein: CASSWGSGVFFTDTQYF.

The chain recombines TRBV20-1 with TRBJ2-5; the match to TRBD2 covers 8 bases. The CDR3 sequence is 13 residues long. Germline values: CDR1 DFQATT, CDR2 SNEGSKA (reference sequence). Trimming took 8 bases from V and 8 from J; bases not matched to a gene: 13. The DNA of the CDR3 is TGCAGTCACACCAGCGGGAGTCCCGATACCCAGTACTTC. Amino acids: CSHTSGSPDTQYF.

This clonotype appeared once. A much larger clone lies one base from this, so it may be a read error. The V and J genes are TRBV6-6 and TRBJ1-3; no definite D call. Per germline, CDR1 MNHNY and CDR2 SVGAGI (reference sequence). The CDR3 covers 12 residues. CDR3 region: CTSTPGPGRIYF. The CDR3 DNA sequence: TGTACCAGCACCCCCGGCCCGGGGAGGATATATTTT.

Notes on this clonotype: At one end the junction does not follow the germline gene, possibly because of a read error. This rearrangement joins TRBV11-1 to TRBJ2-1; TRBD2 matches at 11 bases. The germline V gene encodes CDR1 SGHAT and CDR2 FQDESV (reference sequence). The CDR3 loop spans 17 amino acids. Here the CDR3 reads CANSLSRLAGGYNKQFF. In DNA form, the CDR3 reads TGTGCCAACAGCTTATCTCGGCTAGCGGGAGGTTACAATAAGCAGTTCTTC.

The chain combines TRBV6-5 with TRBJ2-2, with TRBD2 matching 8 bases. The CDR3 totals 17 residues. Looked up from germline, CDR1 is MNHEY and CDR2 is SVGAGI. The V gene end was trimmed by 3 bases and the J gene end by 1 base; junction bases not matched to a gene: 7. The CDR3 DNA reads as TGTGCCAGCAGTTATCGGGGTAGCGGGGTGAACACCGGGGAGCTGTTTTTT. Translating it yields CASSYRGSGVNTGELFF.

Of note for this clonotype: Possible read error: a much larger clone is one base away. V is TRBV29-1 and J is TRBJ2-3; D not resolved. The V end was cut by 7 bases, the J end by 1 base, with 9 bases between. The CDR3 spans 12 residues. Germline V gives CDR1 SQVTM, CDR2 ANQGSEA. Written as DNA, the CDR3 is TGCAGCGCGGAACAGCGCACAGATACGCAGTATTTT. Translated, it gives CSAEQRTDTQYF.

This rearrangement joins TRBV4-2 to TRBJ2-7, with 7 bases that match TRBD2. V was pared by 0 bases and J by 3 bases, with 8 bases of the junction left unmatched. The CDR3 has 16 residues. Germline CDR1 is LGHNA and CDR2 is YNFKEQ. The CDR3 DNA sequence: TGTGCCAGCAGCCAAGATTTCCCGACTAGCCTCTACGAGCAGTACTTC. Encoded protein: CASSQDFPTSLYEQYF.

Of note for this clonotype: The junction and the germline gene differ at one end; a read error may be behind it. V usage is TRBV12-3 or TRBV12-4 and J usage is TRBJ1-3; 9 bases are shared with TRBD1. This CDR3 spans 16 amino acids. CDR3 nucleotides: TGTTCCAGCAGTTTCGCGGGACAGGGCTCTGGAAACACAATATATTTT. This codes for CSSSFAGQGSGNTIYF.

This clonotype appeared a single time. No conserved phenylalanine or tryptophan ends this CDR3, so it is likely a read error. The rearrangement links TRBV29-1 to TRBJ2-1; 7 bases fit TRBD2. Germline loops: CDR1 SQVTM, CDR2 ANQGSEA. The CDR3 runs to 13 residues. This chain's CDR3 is CSIEAWGEGEQFL. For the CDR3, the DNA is TGCAGCATTGAAGCCTGGGGGGAGGGTGAGCAGTTCTTA.

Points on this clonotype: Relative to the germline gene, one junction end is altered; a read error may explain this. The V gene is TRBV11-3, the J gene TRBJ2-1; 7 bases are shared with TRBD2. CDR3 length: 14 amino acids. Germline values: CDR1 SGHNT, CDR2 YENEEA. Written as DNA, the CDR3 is TGTGCCAGCAGCCAGGGACTACTCTTGAATGAGCAATTCTTC. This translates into CASSQGLLLNEQFF.